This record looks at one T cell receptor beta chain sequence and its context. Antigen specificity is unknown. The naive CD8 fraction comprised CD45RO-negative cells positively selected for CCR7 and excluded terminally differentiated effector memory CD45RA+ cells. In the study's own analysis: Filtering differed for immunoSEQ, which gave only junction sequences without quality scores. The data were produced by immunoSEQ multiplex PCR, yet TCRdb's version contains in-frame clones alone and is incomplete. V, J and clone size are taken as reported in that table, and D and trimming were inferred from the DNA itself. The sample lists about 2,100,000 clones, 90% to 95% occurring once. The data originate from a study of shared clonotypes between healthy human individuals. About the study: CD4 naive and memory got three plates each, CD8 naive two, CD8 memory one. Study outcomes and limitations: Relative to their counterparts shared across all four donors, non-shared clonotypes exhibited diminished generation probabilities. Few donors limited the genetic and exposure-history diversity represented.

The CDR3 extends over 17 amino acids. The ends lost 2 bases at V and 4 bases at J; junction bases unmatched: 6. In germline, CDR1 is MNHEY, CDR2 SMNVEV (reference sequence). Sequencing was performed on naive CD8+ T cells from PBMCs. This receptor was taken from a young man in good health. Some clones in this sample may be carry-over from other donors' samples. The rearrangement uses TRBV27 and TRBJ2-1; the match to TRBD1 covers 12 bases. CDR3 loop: CASSLIGTGGVYNEQFF. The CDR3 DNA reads TGTGCCAGCAGTTTAATAGGGACAGGGGGCGTTTACAATGAGCAGTTCTTC.